The 23 T cell receptor beta chains below all came from one sample that was sequenced in a study of blood T cell repertoires in COVID-19. The method was immunoSEQ multiplex PCR; TCRdb's version includes in-frame clones alone and lacks a portion of them. Here the sample spans around 42,000 clones, about 86% being singletons. Sequencing was performed on peripheral blood. The receptors here all came from a man aged 70-80 years with acute or convalescent COVID-19.

DNA of the CDR3: TGTGCCTGGAGTGTACGGGAGGGCTACACCTTC. The encoded protein is CAWSVREGYTF. V usage is TRBV30 and J usage is TRBJ1-2; D unclear. CDR1 and CDR2 (germline): GTSNPN, SVGIG (reference sequence). V was trimmed by 0 bases and J by 8 bases, leaving 7 bases between them. CDR3 length equals 11 residues.

The chain joins TRBV6-5 to TRBJ2-3; D call uncertain. Looked up from germline, CDR1 is MNHEY and CDR2 is SVGAGI. V was cut by 4 bases and J by 6 bases, with 11 bases left in between. The CDR3 runs to 13 residues. CDR3: CASSSGYRDTQYF. CDR3 sequence (DNA): TGTGCCAGCAGTTCAGGATATCGCGATACGCAGTATTTT.

The chain uses TRBV4-3 and TRBJ1-4; D uncertain. The V end was cut by 4 bases, the J end by 5 bases, with 17 bases between. Germline values: CDR1 LGHNA, CDR2 YSLEER. This CDR3 is 16 amino acids long. The CDR3 sequence: CASSPHKAAENEKLFF. CDR3 nucleotides: TGCGCCAGCAGCCCCCATAAAGCGGCAGAAAATGAAAAACTGTTTTTT.

The chain carries TRBV5-1 and TRBJ1-2, with 8 bases fitting TRBD1. Germline V gene sequence: CDR1 SGHRS, CDR2 YFSETQ. This CDR3 is built from 16 residues. V lost 4 bases to trimming and J lost 3 bases; unmatched junction nucleotides: 11. The CDR3: CASSRGDRGGHYGYTF. The CDR3 region has the DNA TGCGCCAGCAGCCGGGGCGACAGGGGAGGCCACTATGGCTACACCTTC.

The rearrangement links TRBV9 to TRBJ2-7; 10 nucleotides align to TRBD2. The trim removed 4 bases at V and 4 bases at J, leaving 8 bases unmatched. This CDR3 is built from 15 residues. Germline V gives CDR1 SGDLS, CDR2 YYNGEE. CDR3 sequence: CASSLLAGETYEQYF. In DNA form, the CDR3 reads TGTGCCAGCAGCCTCCTAGCGGGAGAGACATACGAGCAGTACTTC. The full variable domain, its missing parts supplied by reference TRBV9 and TRBJ2-7, is DSGVTQTPKHLITATGQRVTLRCSPRSGDLSVYWYQQSLDQGLQFLIQYYNGEERAKGNILERFSAQQFPDLHSELNLSSLELGDSALYFCASSLLAGETYEQYFGPGTRLTVT.

The chain has TRBV18 and TRBJ1-3, with 7 bases lining up with TRBD1. The CDR3 spans 15 residues. Per the germline V gene, CDR1 is KGHSH and CDR2 is LQKENI. V gave up 4 bases and J gave up 0 bases; unmatched junction bases: 3. The CDR3 reads CASSRRGDSGNTIYF. The DNA of the CDR3 is TGTGCCAGCTCACGCAGGGGGGACTCTGGAAACACCATATATTTT.

The chain recombines TRBV9 with TRBJ1-6; D call uncertain. CDR3 size: 18 residues. V was clipped by 0 bases and J by 0 bases, with 13 bases between them. Germline values: CDR1 SGDLS, CDR2 YYNGEE. The CDR3 nucleotides are TGTGCCAGCAGCGTAGATCCGGGGTCGAGCTCCTATAATTCACCCCTCCACTTT. Its translation: CASSVDPGSSSYNSPLHF. The variable domain in full, with the rest retrieved from reference TRBV9 and TRBJ1-6, is DSGVTQTPKHLITATGQRVTLRCSPRSGDLSVYWYQQSLDQGLQFLIQYYNGEERAKGNILERFSAQQFPDLHSELNLSSLELGDSALYFCASSVDPGSSSYNSPLHFGNGTRLTVT.

This clone was recorded once. The chain couples TRBV29-1 to TRBJ1-2, with a tentative D call TRBD1 (6 bases). This CDR3 contains 12 residues. The V gene lost 4 bases and the J gene lost 4 bases, with 10 bases spanning the gap. The germline CDR1 and CDR2 sequences are SQVTM and ANQGSEA. CDR3 sequence (DNA): TGCAGCGTTGTCACAGGGATCTATGGCTACACCTTC. Residues: CSVVTGIYGYTF.

This clone was seen a few times. The gene calls are TRBV6-2 or TRBV6-3 and TRBJ2-1; 7 positions agree with TRBD2. Germline assignment: CDR1 MNHEY and CDR2 SVGEGT. With V trimmed by 0 bases and J by 7 bases, 12 bases remained unmatched. This CDR3 comprises 17 residues. CDR3 in DNA: TGTGCCAGCAGTTACTCGGCAGGCGGGGCAGCGGGAAATGAGCAGTTCTTC. Translation gives CASSYSAGGAAGNEQFF.

This clone appeared once. The J gene is TRBJ1-4, the V gene TRBV15; no firm D call. Germline assignment: CDR1 LNHNV and CDR2 YYDKDF (reference sequence). The CDR3 is 12 amino acids. The V and J ends lost 5 bases and 8 bases respectively, with 9 bases between them. The CDR3 nucleotides read TGTGCCACCAGCCCAAGGCGGGAAAAACTGTTTTTT. It specifies CATSPRREKLFF. The variable domain in full, completed from reference TRBV15 and TRBJ1-4, reads DAMVIQNPRYQVTQFGKPVTLSCSQTLNHNVMYWYQQKSSQAPKLLFHYYDKDFNNEADTPDNFQSRRPNTSFCFLDIRSPGLGDTAMYLCATSPRREKLFFGSGTQLSVL.

This rearrangement joins TRBV10-3 to TRBJ2-7, with 9 nucleotides matching TRBD1. Germline lookup yields CDR1 ENHRY and CDR2 SYGVKD. The CDR3 loop spans 14 amino acids. Trimming removed 6 bases from V and 3 bases from J; junction bases left unmatched: 6. The CDR3 nucleotides are TGTGCCATCAGCCTCCGGGACAGGGACTACGAGCAGTACTTC. Translated, it gives CAISLRDRDYEQYF.

The rearrangement uses TRBV18 and TRBJ2-7, with 8 bases matching TRBD1. This CDR3 spans 13 amino acids. The ends lost 6 bases at V and 5 bases at J; junction bases unmatched: 6. In germline, CDR1 is KGHSH, CDR2 LQKENI. The CDR3 DNA follows: TGTGCCAGCTCCCCCGACAGGGGCCACGAGCAGTACTTC. This sequence encodes CASSPDRGHEQYF.

The chain employs TRBV6-5 and TRBJ1-5; D gene ambiguous. This CDR3 comprises 13 residues. V lost 5 bases, J lost 7 bases, and 12 bases lay in between. The germline V gene encodes CDR1 MNHEY and CDR2 SVGAGI. The CDR3 spells CASSMEGWQPQHF. The CDR3 nucleotides read TGTGCCAGCAGTATGGAGGGTTGGCAGCCCCAGCATTTT.

The rearrangement uses TRBV20-1 and TRBJ2-1; no definite D call. The germline V gene has CDR1 DFQATT and CDR2 SNEGSKA (reference sequence). The V gene lost 6 bases and the J gene lost 3 bases, with 6 bases spanning the gap. This CDR3 is 11 amino acids long. The CDR3 coding sequence is TGCAGTGCAACCTACTACAATGAGCAGTTCTTC. Protein: CSATYYNEQFF.

This sequence joins TRBV21-1 and TRBJ1-5. TRBV21-1 is a listed pseudogene. This CDR3 comprises 19 residues. CDR3: CASSNPQRPGDEGNQPQHF. The CDR3 DNA follows: TGTGCCAGCAGCAACCCCCAGAGACCGGGGGATGAAGGCAATCAGCCCCAGCATTTT.

The chain employs TRBV5-1 and TRBJ2-5; 7 bases fit TRBD1. Germline values: CDR1 SGHRS, CDR2 YFSETQ. V shed 3 bases and J 2 bases; nucleotides not matched to a gene: 4. The CDR3 totals 14 residues. Here the CDR3 reads CASSSRQGQETQYF. The CDR3 region has the DNA TGCGCCAGCAGCTCCCGACAGGGACAAGAGACCCAGTACTTC.

This rearrangement joins TRBV2 to TRBJ1-1, with D uncertain. Germline CDR1 is SNHLY and CDR2 is FYNNEI. The CDR3 covers 14 residues. Trimming shortened V by 4 bases and J by 0 bases, and 9 bases separated the two germline ends. The CDR3 coding sequence is TGTGCCAGCAGTGGGACTTTCCTGAACACTGAAGCTTTCTTT. This sequence encodes CASSGTFLNTEAFF.

CDR3 protein: CATKGQVNDGYTF. CDR3 bases: TGTGCCACCAAGGGACAGGTAAATGATGGCTACACCTTC. The chain links TRBV24-1 to TRBJ1-2, with 8 bases lining up with TRBD1. The CDR3 contains 13 residues. V was clipped by 8 bases and J by 6 bases; unmatched bases: 7. Germline assignment: CDR1 KGHDR and CDR2 SFDVKD.

The genes are TRBV5-5 and TRBJ1-2, with 7 bases lining up with TRBD1. Germline V gene sequence: CDR1 SGHKS, CDR2 YYEKEE (reference sequence). The J segment lost 7 bases and the V segment lost 4 bases, leaving 13 bases of the junction unmatched. This CDR3 spans 15 amino acids. The CDR3 nucleotides are TGTGCCAGCAGCACCGACGGGGACAGAAACGTTGGCTACACCTTC. Encoded protein: CASSTDGDRNVGYTF.

The chain joins TRBV9 to TRBJ2-1; D gene uncertain. Trimming removed 0 bases from V and 7 bases from J, with 11 bases in between. The CDR3 is 14 residues long. Germline V gives CDR1 SGDLS, CDR2 YYNGEE. The CDR3 loop is CASSVEVERNEQFF. CDR3 sequence (DNA): TGTGCCAGCAGCGTAGAGGTTGAGAGGAATGAGCAGTTCTTC.

V gene TRBV19 combines with J gene TRBJ2-5, with D maybe TRBD2 (5 bases). Looked up from germline, CDR1 is LNHDA and CDR2 is SQIVND (reference sequence). This CDR3 has 13 residues. V shed 3 bases and J shed 4 bases, with 9 bases lying between them. Written as DNA, the CDR3 is TGTGCCAGTAGTATCCGCCGGGGAGAGACCCAGTACTTC. Amino acid sequence: CASSIRRGETQYF.

The CDR3 loop is CASSQQGADEKLFF. The CDR3 coding sequence is TGCGCCAGCAGTCAACAGGGGGCGGATGAAAAACTGTTTTTT. The chain joins TRBV5-1 to TRBJ1-4; 9 positions agree with TRBD1. Unmatched junction bases numbered 5, after V lost 5 bases and J lost 6 bases. CDR1 is SGHRS and CDR2 is YFSETQ in the germline V gene. This CDR3 region has 14 residues.

The rearrangement links TRBV6-1 to TRBJ1-4; 8 nucleotides line up with TRBD1. The CDR3 is 15 residues long. CDR1 is MNHNS, CDR2 SASEGT, per germline. V was pared by 2 bases and J by 5 bases, with 4 bases of the junction left unmatched. In DNA, the CDR3 is TGTGCCAGCAGTGAACTTAGGACAGGGAATGAAAAACTGTTTTTT. This codes for CASSELRTGNEKLFF.